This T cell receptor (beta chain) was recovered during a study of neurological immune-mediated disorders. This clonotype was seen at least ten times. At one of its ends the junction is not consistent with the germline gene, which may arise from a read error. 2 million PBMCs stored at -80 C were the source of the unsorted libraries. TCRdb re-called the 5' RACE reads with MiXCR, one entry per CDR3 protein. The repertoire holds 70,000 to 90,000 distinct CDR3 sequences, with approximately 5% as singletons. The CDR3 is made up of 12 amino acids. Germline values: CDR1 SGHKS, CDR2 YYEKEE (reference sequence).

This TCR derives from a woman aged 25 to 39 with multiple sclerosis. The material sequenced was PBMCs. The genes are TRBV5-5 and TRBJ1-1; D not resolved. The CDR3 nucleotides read TGTGCCAGCAGCTTGGACCTCGGGGAGCCCCACTTT. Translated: CASSLDLGEPHF.